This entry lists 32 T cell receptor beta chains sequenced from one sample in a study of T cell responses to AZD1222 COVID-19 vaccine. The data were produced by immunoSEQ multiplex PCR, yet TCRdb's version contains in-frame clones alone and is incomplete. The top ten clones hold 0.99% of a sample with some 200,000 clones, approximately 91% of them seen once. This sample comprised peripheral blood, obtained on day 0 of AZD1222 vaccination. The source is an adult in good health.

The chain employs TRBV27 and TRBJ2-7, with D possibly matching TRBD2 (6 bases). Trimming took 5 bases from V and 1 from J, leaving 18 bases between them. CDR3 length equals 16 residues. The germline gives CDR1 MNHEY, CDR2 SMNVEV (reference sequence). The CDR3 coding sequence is TGTGCCAGCAGTAGCCTTTTGGCGGAGGGGTCCTACGAGCAGTACTTC. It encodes CASSSLLAEGSYEQYF.

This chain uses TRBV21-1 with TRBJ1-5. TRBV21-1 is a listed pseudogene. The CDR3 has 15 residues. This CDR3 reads CASSNCGAGEQPQHF. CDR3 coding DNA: TGTGCCAGCAGCAATTGCGGGGCCGGGGAGCAGCCCCAGCATTTT.

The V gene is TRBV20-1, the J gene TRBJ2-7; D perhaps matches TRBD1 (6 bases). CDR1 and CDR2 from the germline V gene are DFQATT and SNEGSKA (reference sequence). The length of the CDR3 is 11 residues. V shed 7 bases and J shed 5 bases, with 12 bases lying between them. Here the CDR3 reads CSVGDNHEQYF. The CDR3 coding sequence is TGCAGTGTAGGGGACAATCACGAGCAGTACTTC.

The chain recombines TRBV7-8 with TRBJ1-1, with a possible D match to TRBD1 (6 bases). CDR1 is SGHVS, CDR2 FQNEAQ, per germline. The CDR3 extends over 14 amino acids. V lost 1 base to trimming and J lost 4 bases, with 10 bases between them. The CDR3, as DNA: TGTGCCAGCAGCTTAGTACAGGGTGGCACTGAAGCTTTCTTT. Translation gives CASSLVQGGTEAFF.

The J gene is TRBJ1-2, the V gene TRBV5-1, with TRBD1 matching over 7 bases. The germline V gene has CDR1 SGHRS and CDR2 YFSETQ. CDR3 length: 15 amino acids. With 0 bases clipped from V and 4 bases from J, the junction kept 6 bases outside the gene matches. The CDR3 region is CASSLGRQGGYGYTF. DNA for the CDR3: TGCGCCAGCAGCTTGGGGAGACAGGGAGGCTATGGCTACACCTTC.

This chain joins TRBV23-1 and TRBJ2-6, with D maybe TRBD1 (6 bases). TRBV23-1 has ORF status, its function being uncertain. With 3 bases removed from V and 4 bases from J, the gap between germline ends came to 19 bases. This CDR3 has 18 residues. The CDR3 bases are TGCGCCAGCAGTCATATAGACAGGCGGACTTCGGGGGCCAACGTCCTGACTTTC. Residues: CASSHIDRRTSGANVLTF.

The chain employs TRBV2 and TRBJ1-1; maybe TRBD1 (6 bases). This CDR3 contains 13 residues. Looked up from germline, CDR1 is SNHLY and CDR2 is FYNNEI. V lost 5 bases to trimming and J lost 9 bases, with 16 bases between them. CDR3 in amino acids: CASSFNRVEKAFF. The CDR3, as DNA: TGTGCCAGCAGTTTTAACAGGGTTGAGAAAGCTTTCTTT.

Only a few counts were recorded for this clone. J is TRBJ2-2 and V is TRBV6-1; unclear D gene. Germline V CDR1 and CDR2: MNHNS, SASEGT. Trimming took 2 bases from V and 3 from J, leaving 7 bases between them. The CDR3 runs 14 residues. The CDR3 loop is CASSERADTGELFF. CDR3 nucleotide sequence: TGTGCCAGCAGTGAAAGGGCGGACACCGGGGAGCTGTTTTTT.

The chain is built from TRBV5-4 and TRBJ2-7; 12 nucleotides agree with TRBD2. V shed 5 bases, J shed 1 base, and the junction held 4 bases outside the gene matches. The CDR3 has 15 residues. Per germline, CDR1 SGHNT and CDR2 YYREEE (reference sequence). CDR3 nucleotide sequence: TGTGCCAGCAGTTCCGGACTAGCGGGATCCTACGAGCAGTACTTC. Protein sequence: CASSSGLAGSYEQYF.

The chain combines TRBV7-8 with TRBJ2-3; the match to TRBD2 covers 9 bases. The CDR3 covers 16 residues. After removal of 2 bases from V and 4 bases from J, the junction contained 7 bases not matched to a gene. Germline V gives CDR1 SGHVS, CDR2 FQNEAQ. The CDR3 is CASSLRGAGGPDTQYF. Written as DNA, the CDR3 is TGTGCCAGCAGCTTAAGGGGAGCGGGGGGCCCAGATACGCAGTATTTT.

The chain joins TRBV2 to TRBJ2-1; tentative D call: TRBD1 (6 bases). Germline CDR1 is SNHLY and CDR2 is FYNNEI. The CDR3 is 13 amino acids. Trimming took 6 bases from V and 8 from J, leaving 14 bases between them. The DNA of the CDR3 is TGTGCCAGCAGGGCCCGACAGGCCGATGAGCAGTTCTTC. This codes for CASRARQADEQFF.

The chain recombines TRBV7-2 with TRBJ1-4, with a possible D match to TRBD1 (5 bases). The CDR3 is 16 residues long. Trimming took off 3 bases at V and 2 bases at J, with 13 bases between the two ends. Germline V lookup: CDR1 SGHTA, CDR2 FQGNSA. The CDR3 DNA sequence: TGTGCCAGCAGCTTGGACAATAGGGCTACTAATGAAAAACTGTTTTTT. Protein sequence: CASSLDNRATNEKLFF.

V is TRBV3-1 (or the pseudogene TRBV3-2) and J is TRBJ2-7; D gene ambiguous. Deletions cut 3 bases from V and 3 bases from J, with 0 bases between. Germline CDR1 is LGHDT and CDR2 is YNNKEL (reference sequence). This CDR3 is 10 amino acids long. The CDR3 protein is CASSHYEQYF. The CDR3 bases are TGTGCCAGCAGCCACTACGAGCAGTACTTC.

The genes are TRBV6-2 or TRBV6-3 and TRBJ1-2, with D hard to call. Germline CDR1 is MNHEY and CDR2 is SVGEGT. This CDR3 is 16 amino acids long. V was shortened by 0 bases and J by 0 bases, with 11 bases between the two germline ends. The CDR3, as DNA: TGTGCCAGCAGTTACTCGCGGCGAAGGGCTAACTATGGCTACACCTTC. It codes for CASSYSRRRANYGYTF.

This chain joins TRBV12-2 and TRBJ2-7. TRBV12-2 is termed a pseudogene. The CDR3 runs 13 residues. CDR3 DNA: TGTGCAAGTCGCTTAGCGCGGGACAACGAGCAGTACTTC. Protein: CASRLARDNEQYF.

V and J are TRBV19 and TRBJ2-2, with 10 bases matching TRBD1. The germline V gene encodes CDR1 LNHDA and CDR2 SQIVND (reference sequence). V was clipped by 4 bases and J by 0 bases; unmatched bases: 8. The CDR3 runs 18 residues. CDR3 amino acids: CASSSGTGVGANTGELFF. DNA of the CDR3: TGTGCCAGTAGTAGCGGGACAGGGGTTGGGGCGAACACCGGGGAGCTGTTTTTT.

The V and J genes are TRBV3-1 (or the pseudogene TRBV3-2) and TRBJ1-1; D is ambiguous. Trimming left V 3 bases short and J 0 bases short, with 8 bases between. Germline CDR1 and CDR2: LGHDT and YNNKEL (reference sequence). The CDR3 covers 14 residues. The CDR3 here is CASSQAILNTEAFF. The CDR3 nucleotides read TGTGCCAGCAGCCAGGCTATTTTGAACACTGAAGCTTTCTTT.

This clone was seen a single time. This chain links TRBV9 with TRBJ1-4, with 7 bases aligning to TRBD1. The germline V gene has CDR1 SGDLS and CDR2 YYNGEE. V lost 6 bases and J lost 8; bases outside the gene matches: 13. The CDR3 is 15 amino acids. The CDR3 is CASTTGTDRREKLFF. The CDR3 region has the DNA TGTGCCAGCACTACGGGGACAGACCGGCGGGAAAAACTGTTTTTT.

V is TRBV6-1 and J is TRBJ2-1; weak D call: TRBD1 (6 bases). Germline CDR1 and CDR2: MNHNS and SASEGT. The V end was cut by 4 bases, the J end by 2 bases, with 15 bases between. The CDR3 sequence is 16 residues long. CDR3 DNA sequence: TGTGCCAGCAGTGTAACAGGGTATTTCACCTACAATGAGCAGTTCTTC. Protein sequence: CASSVTGYFTYNEQFF.

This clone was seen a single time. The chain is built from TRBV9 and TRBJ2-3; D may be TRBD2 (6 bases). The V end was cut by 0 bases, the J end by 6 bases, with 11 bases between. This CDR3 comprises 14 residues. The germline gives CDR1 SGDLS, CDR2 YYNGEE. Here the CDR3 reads CASSVVGREDTQYF. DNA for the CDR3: TGTGCCAGCAGCGTAGTTGGCCGGGAGGATACGCAGTATTTT.

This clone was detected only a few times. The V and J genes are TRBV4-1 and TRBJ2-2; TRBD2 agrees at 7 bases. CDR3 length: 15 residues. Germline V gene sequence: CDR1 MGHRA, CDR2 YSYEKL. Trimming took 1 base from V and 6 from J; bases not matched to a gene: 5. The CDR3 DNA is TGCGCCAGCAGCCAAGGAGGCGGGAGATCCGGGGAGCTGTTTTTT. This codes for CASSQGGGRSGELFF.

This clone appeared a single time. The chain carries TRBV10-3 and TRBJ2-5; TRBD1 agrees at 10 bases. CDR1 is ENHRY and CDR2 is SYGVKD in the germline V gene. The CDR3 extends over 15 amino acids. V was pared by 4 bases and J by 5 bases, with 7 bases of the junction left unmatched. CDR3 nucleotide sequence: TGTGCCATCAGTGCCGGGACAGGGGTTTTGGAGACCCAGTACTTC. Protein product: CAISAGTGVLETQYF.

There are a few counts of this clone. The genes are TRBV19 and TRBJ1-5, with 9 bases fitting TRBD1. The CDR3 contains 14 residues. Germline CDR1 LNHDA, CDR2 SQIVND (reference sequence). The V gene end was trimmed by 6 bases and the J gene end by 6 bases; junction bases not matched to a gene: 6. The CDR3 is CASRGQGWSQPQHF. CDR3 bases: TGTGCCAGTAGGGGACAGGGTTGGAGTCAGCCCCAGCATTTT.

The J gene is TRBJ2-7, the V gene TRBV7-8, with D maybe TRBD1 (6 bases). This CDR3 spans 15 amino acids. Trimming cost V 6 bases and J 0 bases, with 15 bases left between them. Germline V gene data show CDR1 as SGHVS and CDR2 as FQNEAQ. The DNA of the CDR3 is TGTGCCAGCAGGACTACTGGGACAAGCTCCTACGAGCAGTACTTC. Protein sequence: CASRTTGTSSYEQYF.

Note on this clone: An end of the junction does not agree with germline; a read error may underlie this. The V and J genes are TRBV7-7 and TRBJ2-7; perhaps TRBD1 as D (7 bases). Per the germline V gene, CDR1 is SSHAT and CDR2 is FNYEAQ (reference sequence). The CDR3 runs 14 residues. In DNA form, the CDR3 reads TGTGCTAGCAGCAGGGACTGGGACAGTTACGAGCAGTACTTC. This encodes CASSRDWDSYEQYF.

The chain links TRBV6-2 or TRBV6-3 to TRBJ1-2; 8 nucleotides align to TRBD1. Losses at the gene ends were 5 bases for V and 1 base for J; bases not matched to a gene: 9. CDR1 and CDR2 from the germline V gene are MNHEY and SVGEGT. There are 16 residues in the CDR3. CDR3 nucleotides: TGTGCCAGCAGTCGGACAGGGTTTAATCTTAACTATGGCTACACCTTC. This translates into CASSRTGFNLNYGYTF.

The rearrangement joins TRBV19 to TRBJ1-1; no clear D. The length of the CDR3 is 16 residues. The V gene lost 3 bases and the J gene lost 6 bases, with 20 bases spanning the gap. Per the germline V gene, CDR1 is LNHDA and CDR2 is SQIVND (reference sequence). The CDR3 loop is CASSISLGIDGAEAFF. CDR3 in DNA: TGTGCCAGTAGTATTTCCTTGGGTATTGATGGTGCTGAAGCTTTCTTT.

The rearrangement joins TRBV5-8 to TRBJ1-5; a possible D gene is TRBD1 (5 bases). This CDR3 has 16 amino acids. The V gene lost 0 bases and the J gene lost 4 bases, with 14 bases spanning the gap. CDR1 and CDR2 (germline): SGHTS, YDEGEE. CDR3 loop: CASSLGSRGRNQPQHF. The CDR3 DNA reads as TGTGCCAGCAGCTTGGGCTCTCGGGGACGGAATCAGCCCCAGCATTTT.

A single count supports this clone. CDR3 bases: TGTGCCAGTAGTATTTTCAGGGAAGACAATGAGCAGTTCTTC. It encodes CASSIFREDNEQFF. The chain is built from TRBV19 and TRBJ2-1; D might be TRBD1 (5 bases). Germline V gives CDR1 LNHDA, CDR2 SQIVND (reference sequence). This CDR3 has 14 amino acids. V shed 3 bases and J shed 5 bases, with 11 bases lying between them.

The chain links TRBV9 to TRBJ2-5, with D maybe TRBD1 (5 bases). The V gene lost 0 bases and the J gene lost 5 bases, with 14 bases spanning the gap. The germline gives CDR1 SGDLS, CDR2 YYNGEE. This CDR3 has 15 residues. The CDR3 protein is CASSVVGAASETQYF. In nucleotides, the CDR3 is TGTGCCAGCAGCGTAGTAGGGGCGGCATCGGAGACCCAGTACTTC.

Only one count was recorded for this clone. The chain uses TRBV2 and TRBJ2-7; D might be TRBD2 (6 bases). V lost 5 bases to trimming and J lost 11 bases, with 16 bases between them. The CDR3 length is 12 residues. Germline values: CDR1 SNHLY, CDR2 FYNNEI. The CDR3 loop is CASSIDQGEEYF. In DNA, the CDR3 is TGTGCCAGCAGTATCGACCAAGGGGAGGAGTACTTC.

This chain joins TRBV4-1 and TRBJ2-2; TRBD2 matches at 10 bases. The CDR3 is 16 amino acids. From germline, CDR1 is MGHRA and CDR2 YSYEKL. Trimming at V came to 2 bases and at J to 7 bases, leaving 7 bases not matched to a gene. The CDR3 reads CASSQSPSGRDGELFF. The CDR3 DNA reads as TGCGCCAGCAGCCAATCTCCTAGCGGGAGAGACGGGGAGCTGTTTTTT.